One T cell receptor beta chain is described in this entry. This sample was taken from a study of response to subunit inactivated influenza vaccine. The CDR3 contains 14 residues. Germline V CDR1 and CDR2: ENHRY, SYGVKD. The ends were cut back, 4 bases at V and 1 base at J, with 10 bases in the middle. TCRdb re-called the RT-PCR reads through MiXCR, storing one row per CDR3 protein. The sample yields roughly 630,000 distinct CDR3 sequences, about 14% seen once. Material: PBMCs from blood, obtained 14 days before vaccination. The receptor's source is a man between 45 and 60 years old who received an inactivated influenza vaccine. This chain links TRBV10-3 with TRBJ2-5; tentative D call: TRBD2 (6 bases). CDR3 region: CAISVGGIQETQYF. The CDR3 DNA is TGTGCCATCAGTGTCGGGGGAATCCAAGAGACCCAGTACTTC.